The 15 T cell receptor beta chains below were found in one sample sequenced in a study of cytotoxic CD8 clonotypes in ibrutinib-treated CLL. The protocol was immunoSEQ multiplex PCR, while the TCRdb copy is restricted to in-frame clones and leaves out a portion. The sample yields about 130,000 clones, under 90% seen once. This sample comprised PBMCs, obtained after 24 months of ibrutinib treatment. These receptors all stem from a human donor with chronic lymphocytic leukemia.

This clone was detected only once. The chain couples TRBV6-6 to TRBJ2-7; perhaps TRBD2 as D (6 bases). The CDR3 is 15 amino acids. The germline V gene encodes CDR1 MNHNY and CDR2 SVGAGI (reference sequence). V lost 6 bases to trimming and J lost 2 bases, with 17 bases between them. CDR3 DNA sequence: TGTGCCAGCAGAAACGTGGCGGGGCAAACCTACGAGCAGTACTTC. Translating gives CASRNVAGQTYEQYF.

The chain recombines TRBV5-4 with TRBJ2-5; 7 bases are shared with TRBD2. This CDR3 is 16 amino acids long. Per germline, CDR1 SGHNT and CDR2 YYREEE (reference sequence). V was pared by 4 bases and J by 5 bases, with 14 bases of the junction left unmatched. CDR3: CASSQGNPWEGETQYF. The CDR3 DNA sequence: TGTGCCAGCAGCCAAGGCAACCCATGGGAGGGGGAGACCCAGTACTTC.

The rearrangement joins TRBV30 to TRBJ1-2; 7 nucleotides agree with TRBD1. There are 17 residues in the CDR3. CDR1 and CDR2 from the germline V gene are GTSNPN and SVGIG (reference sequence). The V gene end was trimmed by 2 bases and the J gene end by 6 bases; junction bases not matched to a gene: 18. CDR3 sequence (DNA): TGTGCCTGGAGTCCTCCCGGACCGGGACAGATAACGCATGGCTACACCTTC. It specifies CAWSPPGPGQITHGYTF.

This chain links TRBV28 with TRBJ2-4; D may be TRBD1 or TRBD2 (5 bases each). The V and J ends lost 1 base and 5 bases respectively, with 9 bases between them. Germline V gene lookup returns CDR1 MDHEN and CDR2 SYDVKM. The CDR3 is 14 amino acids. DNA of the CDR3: TGTGCCAGCAGTTTATCTGGGACCCAAAACATTCAGTACTTC. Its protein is CASSLSGTQNIQYF.

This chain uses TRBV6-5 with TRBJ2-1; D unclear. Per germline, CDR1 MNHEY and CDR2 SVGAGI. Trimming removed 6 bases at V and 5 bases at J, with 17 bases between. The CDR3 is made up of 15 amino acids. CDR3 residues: CASSWAGLDHNEQFF. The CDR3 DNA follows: TGTGCCAGCAGCTGGGCCGGGCTAGATCACAATGAGCAGTTCTTC.

The CDR3 protein is CASRTGGTEAFF. The CDR3 bases are TGCGCCAGCAGGACAGGGGGAACTGAAGCTTTCTTT. The chain employs TRBV5-1 and TRBJ1-1, with 9 bases identical to TRBD1. This CDR3 spans 12 amino acids. The junction had 1 base not matched to a gene; V was cut back by 5 bases and J by 5 bases. The V gene's germline CDR1 is SGHRS and CDR2 YFSETQ.

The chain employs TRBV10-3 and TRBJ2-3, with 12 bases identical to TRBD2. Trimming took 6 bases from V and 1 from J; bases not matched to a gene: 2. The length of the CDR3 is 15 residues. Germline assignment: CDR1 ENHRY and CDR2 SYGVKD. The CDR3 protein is CAIRTSGGRTDTQYF. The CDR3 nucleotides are TGTGCCATCAGGACTAGCGGGGGCCGCACAGATACGCAGTATTTT.

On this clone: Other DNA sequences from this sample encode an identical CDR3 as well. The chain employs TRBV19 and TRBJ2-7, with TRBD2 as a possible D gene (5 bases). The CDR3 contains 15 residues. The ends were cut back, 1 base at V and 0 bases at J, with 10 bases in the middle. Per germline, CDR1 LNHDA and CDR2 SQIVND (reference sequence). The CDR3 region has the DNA TGTGCCAGTAGTATAGGGAGCGGATCCTCCTACGAGCAGTACTTC. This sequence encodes CASSIGSGSSYEQYF.

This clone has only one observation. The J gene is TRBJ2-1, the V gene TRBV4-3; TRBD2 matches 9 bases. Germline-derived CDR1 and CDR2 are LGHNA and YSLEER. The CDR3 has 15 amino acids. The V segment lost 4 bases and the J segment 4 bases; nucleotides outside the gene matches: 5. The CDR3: CASSPRLAEYNEQFF. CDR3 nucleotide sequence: TGCGCCAGCAGCCCCCGACTAGCGGAATACAATGAGCAGTTCTTC.

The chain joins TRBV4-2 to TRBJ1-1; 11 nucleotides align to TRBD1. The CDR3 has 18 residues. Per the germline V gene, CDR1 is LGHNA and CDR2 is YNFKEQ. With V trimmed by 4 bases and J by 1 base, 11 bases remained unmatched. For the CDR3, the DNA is TGTGCCAGCAGCCCCTCATCCGTGGACAGGGGGCCGAACACTGAAGCTTTCTTT. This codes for CASSPSSVDRGPNTEAFF.

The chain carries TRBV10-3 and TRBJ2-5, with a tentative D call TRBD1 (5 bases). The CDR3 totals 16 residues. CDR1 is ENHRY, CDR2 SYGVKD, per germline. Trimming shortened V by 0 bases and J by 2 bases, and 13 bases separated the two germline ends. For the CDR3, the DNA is TGTGCCATCAGTGAGTCACGGCAGGGCTATCAAGAGACCCAGTACTTC. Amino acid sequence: CAISESRQGYQETQYF.

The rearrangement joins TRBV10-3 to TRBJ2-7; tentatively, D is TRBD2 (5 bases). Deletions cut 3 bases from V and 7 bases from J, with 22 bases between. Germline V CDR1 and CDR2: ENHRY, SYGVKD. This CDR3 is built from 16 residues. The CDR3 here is CAISDPWGEALGEQYF. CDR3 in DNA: TGTGCCATCAGTGACCCTTGGGGAGAGGCCCTAGGGGAGCAGTACTTC.

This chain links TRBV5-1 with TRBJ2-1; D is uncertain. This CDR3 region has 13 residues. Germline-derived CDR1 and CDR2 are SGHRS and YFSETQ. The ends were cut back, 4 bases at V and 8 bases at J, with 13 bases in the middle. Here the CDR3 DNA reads TGCGCCAGCAGCGAGGCCCTGACCCATGAGCAGTTCTTC. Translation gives CASSEALTHEQFF.

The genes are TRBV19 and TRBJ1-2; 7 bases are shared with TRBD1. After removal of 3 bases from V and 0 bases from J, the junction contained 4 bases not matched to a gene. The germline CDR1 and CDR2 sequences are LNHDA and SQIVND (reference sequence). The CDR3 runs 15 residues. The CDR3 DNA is TGTGCCAGTAGTATGATCGGGACAGCTAACTATGGCTACACCTTC. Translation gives CASSMIGTANYGYTF.

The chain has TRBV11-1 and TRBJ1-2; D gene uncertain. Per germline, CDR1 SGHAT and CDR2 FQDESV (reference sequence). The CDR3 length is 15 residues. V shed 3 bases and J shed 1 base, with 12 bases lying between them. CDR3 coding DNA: TGTGCCAGCAGCTTCTCGGGCGCGAGTAACTATGGCTACACCTTC. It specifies CASSFSGASNYGYTF.